These 14 T cell receptor beta chains share one sample of origin, sequenced in a study of T cells in women clearing cervical HPV infection. The table came from immunoSEQ multiplex PCR; TCRdb's copy has only in-frame clones and leaves some out. This table holds tens of thousands of clones. Sequencing input: blood buffy coat. The receptors shown here come from a woman between 18 and 69 years old with a cervical HPV16 infection that either progressed to CIN3+ or cleared (not recorded which).

Worth noting for this clone: The read ends 3 residues shy of where the CDR3 ends; the end is completed using the germline J gene. The chain links TRBV5-6 to TRBJ1-4; maybe TRBD1 (6 bases). There are 15 residues in the CDR3. CDR1 is SGHDT and CDR2 is YYEEEE in the germline V gene. The CDR3 protein is CASSPGAGDNSPLFF. CDR3 DNA, as far as it was read: TGTGCCAGCAGCCCTGGGGCAGGGGATAATTCACCA.

On this clone itself: The read ends 3 residues shy of where the CDR3 ends; the end is completed using the germline J gene. The chain combines TRBV19 with TRBJ2-4; 7 bases line up with TRBD2. Germline values: CDR1 LNHDA, CDR2 SQIVND (reference sequence). The CDR3 sequence is 14 residues long. The sequenced part of the CDR3 DNA is TGTGCCAGCACGGGGGGACGCCCCCGGCTGGCT. As protein: CASTGGRPRLA. The complete CDR3 protein is CASTGGRPRLAQYF. Looking up the rest from reference TRBV19 and TRBJ2-4 gives the full variable domain: DGGITQSPKYLFRKEGQNVTLSCEQNLNHDAMYWYRQDPGQGLRLIYYSQIVNDFQKGDIAEGYSVSREKKESFPLTVTSAQKNPTAFYLCASTGGRPRLAQYFGAGTRLSVL.

Of note for this clone: The CDR3 end lies 3 residues beyond the end of the read and is filled in from the germline J gene. This chain joins TRBV9 and TRBJ2-7; 7 positions agree with TRBD1. Trimming at V came to 4 bases and at J to 2 bases, leaving 9 bases not matched to a gene. The germline CDR1 and CDR2 sequences are SGDLS and YYNGEE. The CDR3 has 15 residues. CDR3 protein: CASSLSGQVTYEQYF. The DNA read from the CDR3 is TGTGCCAGCAGCTTATCAGGACAGGTCACCTACGAG.

With respect to this clone: The sequence runs out 3 residues before the end of the CDR3; the remainder is reconstructed from the germline J gene. The chain recombines TRBV20-1 with TRBJ2-7, with TRBD2 matching over 13 bases. V gave up 3 bases and J gave up 3 bases; unmatched junction bases: 2. CDR1 and CDR2 from the germline V gene are DFQATT and SNEGSKA (reference sequence). The CDR3 runs 14 residues. The CDR3 protein is CSASGTSGIYEQYF. The CDR3 DNA, read in part, is TGCAGTGCTAGCGGGACTAGCGGGATCTACGAG.

CDR3 region: CASSLGTSGRADTGELFF. Partial CDR3 DNA: TGTGCCAGCAGCCTAGGGACTAGCGGGAGGGCCGACACCGGGGAG. The chain carries TRBV4-2 and TRBJ2-2; TRBD2 matches 16 bases. The CDR3 extends 3 residues past the end of the read, so its final part is completed from the germline J gene. J lost 3 bases, V lost 4 bases, and 5 bases had no gene match. In germline, CDR1 is LGHNA, CDR2 YNFKEQ. The CDR3 extends over 18 amino acids.

Details on this clone: Read data end 3 residues before the CDR3 end; the end is taken from the germline J gene. The V call is TRBV20-1, the J call TRBJ2-7; 7 bases agree with TRBD2. Germline CDR1 reads DFQATT; CDR2 reads SNEGSKA (reference sequence). CDR3 length: 16 amino acids. The J segment lost 2 bases and the V segment lost 2 bases, leaving 12 bases of the junction unmatched. The sequenced part of the CDR3 DNA is TGCAGTGCTAGAAGGGGTTTTGGGGGGGATGCCTACGAG. This codes for CSARRGFGGDAYE. The full CDR3 is CSARRGFGGDAYEQYF.

On this clone: The read finishes 3 residues shy of the CDR3 end, and the germline J gene is used to complete it. The chain joins TRBV11-2 to TRBJ2-1, with D possibly being TRBD1 (5 bases). V lost 1 base to trimming and J lost 6 bases, with 10 bases between them. This CDR3 comprises 14 residues. Looked up from germline, CDR1 is SGHAT and CDR2 is FQNNGV. The sequenced CDR3 bases are TGTGCCAGCAGCTTAGTTGCGCAGGGCAATGAG. Translating gives CASSLVAQGNE. The whole CDR3 protein is CASSLVAQGNEQFF.

Concerning this clone: The missing CDR3 end, 3 residues past where the read stops, is filled in from the germline J gene. The chain recombines TRBV19 with TRBJ2-7, with a possible D match to TRBD1 (6 bases). V lost 5 bases to trimming and J lost 6 bases, with 17 bases between them. This CDR3 spans 14 amino acids. Germline values: CDR1 LNHDA, CDR2 SQIVND (reference sequence). CDR3 bases read: TGTGCCAGTAGTTCGGTGGGGGCGGCTGGCGAG. Protein sequence: CASSSVGAAGE. The entire CDR3 protein is CASSSVGAAGEQYF.

Note on this clone: The read gets to within 3 residues of the CDR3 end, and the germline J gene fills in the rest. The chain couples TRBV18 to TRBJ1-6; unclear D gene. This CDR3 has 13 amino acids. Trimming pared 6 bases from V and 9 bases from J, leaving 12 bases between. CDR1 is KGHSH and CDR2 is LQKENI in the germline V gene. The CDR3 loop reads CASSPAAGSPLHF. The sequenced CDR3 bases are TGTGCCAGCTCTCCGGCAGCGGGTTCACCC.

Comments on this clone: The CDR3 is cut off 3 residues early in the read; its end comes from the germline J gene. V gene TRBV6-4 combines with J gene TRBJ2-2, with D hard to call. The V gene lost 3 bases and the J gene lost 0 bases, with 5 bases spanning the gap. The CDR3 extends over 14 amino acids. Germline-derived CDR1 and CDR2 are MRHNA and SNTAGT. The DNA read from the CDR3 is TGTGCCAGCAGTGAACAGACGAACACCGGGGAG. Translation: CASSEQTNTGE. The CDR3 reads in full as CASSEQTNTGELFF.

About this clone: The missing CDR3 end, 3 residues past where the read stops, is filled in from the germline J gene. The genes are TRBV7-8 and TRBJ2-3; the D is unclear. Germline V gene data show CDR1 as SGHVS and CDR2 as FQNEAQ. Trimming took 5 bases from V and 0 from J, leaving 9 bases between them. The CDR3 consists of 14 residues. CDR3 residues: CASSTTRSTDTQYF. The CDR3 DNA, read in part, is TGTGCCAGCAGCACGACACGGAGCACAGATACG.

In the case of this clone: The observed sequence ends 3 residues before the CDR3 terminus, with the missing tail filled in from the germline J gene. The V gene is TRBV20-1, the J gene TRBJ2-1; possibly TRBD2 for D (6 bases). This CDR3 is built from 14 residues. Germline CDR1 DFQATT, CDR2 SNEGSKA (reference sequence). V dropped 3 bases and J dropped 8 bases, with 17 bases sitting between them. CDR3 DNA (partial): TGCAGTGCTAGCCGACCCGCGGGGTTTGATGAG. This encodes CSASRPAGFDE. Given in full, the CDR3 is CSASRPAGFDEQFF.

About this clone: Read sequence stops 3 residues before the CDR3 end, and the germline J gene provides the missing end. The rearrangement links TRBV30 to TRBJ2-3, with 9 nucleotides matching TRBD2. The CDR3 has 14 amino acids. CDR1 GTSNPN and CDR2 SVGIG come from the germline V gene (reference sequence). The CDR3 region is CAWSTLAGQETQYF. The part of the CDR3 DNA that was read is TGTGCCTGGAGTACTCTAGCGGGGCAAGAGACG.

Notes on this clone: The CDR3 end lies 3 residues beyond the end of the read and is filled in from the germline J gene. The chain is built from TRBV11-3 and TRBJ2-3, with 11 bases fitting TRBD2. V was pared by 2 bases and J by 6 bases, with 4 bases of the junction left unmatched. The CDR3 runs to 15 residues. Germline values: CDR1 SGHNT, CDR2 YENEEA. The CDR3 bases that were read are TGTGCCAGCAGCTTAATAGCGGGAGGGCCCGATACG. Protein sequence: CASSLIAGGPDT. The entire CDR3 protein reads CASSLIAGGPDTQYF.